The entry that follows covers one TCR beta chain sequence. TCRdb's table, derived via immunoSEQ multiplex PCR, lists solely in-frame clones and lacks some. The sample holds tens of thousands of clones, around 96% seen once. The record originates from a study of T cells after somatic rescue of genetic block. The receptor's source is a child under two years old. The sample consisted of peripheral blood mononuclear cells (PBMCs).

CDR3 in amino acids: CASSPPAGQPQHF. The DNA for the CDR3 is TGTGCCAGCAGCCCCCCCGCGGGACAGCCCCAGCATTTT. The J gene is TRBJ1-5, the V gene TRBV7-2; D not resolved. Trimming removed 5 bases from V and 7 bases from J, with 12 bases in between. The length of the CDR3 is 13 residues. CDR1 is SGHTA, CDR2 FQGNSA, per germline.